A selection of T cell receptor beta chains follows, all from one sample in a study of cytotoxic CD8 clonotypes in ibrutinib-treated CLL. This table comes from immunoSEQ multiplex PCR, and its TCRdb copy is limited to in-frame clones, with some not included. The top ten hold about 5.8% of the sample, which has roughly 300,000 clones, approximately 76% seen once. The material was PBMCs, obtained at disease progression, from a patient treated with ibrutinib. Receptors were obtained from a human donor with chronic lymphocytic leukemia. CDR3s include the opening cysteine and the closing phenylalanine or tryptophan. A D gene is named only where the DNA matches it firmly. Clone sizes are given selectively: once, few, many, or a class where the clone is expanded.

d_call	v_call	clone_size	j_call	cdr3_aa	cdr3_nt
.	TRBV28	.	TRBJ2-7	CASSLTRDPRGEQYF	TGTGCCAGCAGTCTAACTCGGGACCCCCGGGGCGAGCAGTACTTC
.	TRBV2	.	TRBJ2-3	CASSPRNTDTQYF	TGTGCCAGCAGTCCTAGGAACACAGATACGCAGTATTTT
TRBD1	TRBV6-5	.	TRBJ1-1	CASKRQGGRTEAFF	TGTGCCAGCAAAAGACAGGGGGGTCGCACTGAAGCTTTCTTT
TRBD2	TRBV7-8	once	TRBJ2-7	CASSYLAGLGYEQYF	TGTGCCAGCAGCTATTTAGCGGGATTAGGCTACGAGCAGTACTTC
TRBD2	TRBV11-2	.	TRBJ2-1	CASSLGSSGGAHEQFF	TGTGCCAGCAGCTTAGGGTCTAGCGGGGGGGCGCATGAGCAGTTCTTC
.	TRBV28	.	TRBJ2-7	CASRHSGGRPSYEQYF	TGTGCCAGCAGGCACTCAGGAGGGCGCCCCTCCTACGAGCAGTACTTC
.	TRBV4-1	.	TRBJ2-5	CASSQGASPRLSQETQYF	TGCGCCAGCAGCCAAGGGGCTAGTCCCCGACTGAGCCAAGAGACCCAGTACTTC
.	TRBV28	.	TRBJ2-7	CASSWARAYEQYF	TGTGCCAGCAGTTGGGCCAGGGCCTACGAGCAGTACTTC
TRBD1	TRBV27	many	TRBJ1-4	CASRRQGDGEKLFF	TGTGCCAGCAGAAGACAGGGGGATGGTGAAAAACTGTTTTTT
TRBD2	TRBV4-1	once	TRBJ2-7	CASSRVAGELPREQYF	TGCGCCAGCAGCCGAGTAGCGGGGGAACTTCCGCGTGAGCAGTACTTC
.	TRBV13	.	TRBJ2-1	CASSLPRDEQFF	TGTGCCAGCAGCTTACCACGGGATGAGCAGTTCTTC
.	TRBV5-1	.	TRBJ2-7	CASSLAGGLVVEQYF	TGCGCCAGCAGCTTGGCCGGGGGGCTGGTTGTGGAGCAGTACTTC
TRBD2	TRBV5-4	.	TRBJ2-1	CASSKGLAGVEQFF	TGTGCCAGCAGTAAGGGACTAGCGGGGGTTGAGCAGTTCTTC
.	TRBV2	.	TRBJ2-1	CASRGSINEQFF	TGTGCCAGCAGGGGATCGATCAATGAGCAGTTCTTC
.	TRBV18	.	TRBJ2-5	CASSLGQTGIETQYF	TGTGCCAGCTCACTAGGACAGACGGGGATTGAGACCCAGTACTTC
.	TRBV2	.	TRBJ2-1	CASSERGANEQFF	TGTGCCAGCAGTGAAAGGGGGGCAAATGAGCAGTTCTTC
.	TRBV13	.	TRBJ1-3	CASSLRWGSSGNTIYF	TGTGCCAGCAGCCTCAGGTGGGGGAGCTCTGGAAACACCATATATTTT
.	TRBV5-1	once	TRBJ2-3	CASSLVPLGASTDTQYF	TGCGCCAGCAGCTTGGTCCCGTTAGGGGCTTCCACAGATACGCAGTATTTT
.	TRBV7-2	.	TRBJ2-7	CASSLGPNSYEQYF	TGTGCCAGCAGCTTAGGGCCGAACTCCTACGAGCAGTACTTC
TRBD1	TRBV11-2	.	TRBJ2-7	CASSRDRVANEQYF	TGTGCCAGCAGCCGAGACAGGGTCGCAAACGAGCAGTACTTC
.	TRBV5-6	.	TRBJ1-6	CASSLAGLGNSPLHF	TGTGCCAGCAGCTTGGCAGGGCTCGGAAATTCACCCCTCCACTTT
.	TRBV20-1	.	TRBJ2-7	CSVGDSHEQYF	TGCAGTGTGGGGGATTCGCACGAGCAGTACTTC
.	TRBV2	.	TRBJ2-7	CASSQDTSYEQYF	TGTGCCAGCAGTCAGGACACCTCCTACGAGCAGTACTTC
TRBD2	TRBV9	once	TRBJ2-1	CASSGPGTSDNEQFF	TGTGCCAGCAGCGGTCCCGGGACTAGCGACAATGAGCAGTTCTTC
.	TRBV7-2	once	TRBJ2-3	CASSSFGAVSDTQYF	TGTGCCAGCAGCTCATTCGGGGCTGTAAGCGATACGCAGTATTTT
.	TRBV7-9	.	TRBJ2-7	CASSRNPGQDEQYF	TGTGCCAGCAGCCGGAACCCAGGGCAGGACGAGCAGTACTTC
TRBD1	TRBV28	few	TRBJ2-7	CASSWDSVFYEQYF	TGTGCCAGCAGTTGGGACAGCGTCTTCTACGAGCAGTACTTC
.	TRBV2	.	TRBJ2-3	CASVPSTFTDTQYF	TGTGCCAGCGTTCCCAGCACTTTCACAGATACGCAGTATTTT
.	TRBV10-3	.	TRBJ1-6	CAISGTPGRIEGSPLHF	TGTGCCATCAGTGGGACCCCTGGGAGAATTGAAGGCTCACCCCTCCACTTT
TRBD1	TRBV28	.	TRBJ1-2	CASSSRPGTGYNGYTF	TGTGCCAGCAGTTCCCGCCCCGGGACAGGGTATAATGGCTACACCTTC
.	TRBV7-8	.	TRBJ1-2	CASVGRWPYYGYTF	TGTGCCTCTGTGGGTCGATGGCCGTACTATGGCTACACCTTC
.	TRBV13	.	TRBJ1-1	CASSRSWDLNDAFF	TGTGCCAGCAGCCGAAGCTGGGATCTTAATGACGCTTTCTTT
TRBD2	TRBV5-6	.	TRBJ2-3	CASSLRTSGPTDTQYF	TGTGCCAGCAGCTTGAGGACTAGCGGGCCCACAGATACGCAGTATTTT
TRBD1	TRBV19	.	TRBJ2-5	CASRIGTGTVETQYF	TGTGCCAGTAGAATCGGGACAGGGACGGTCGAGACCCAGTACTTC
.	TRBV2	.	TRBJ1-1	CASSISSGGTEAFF	TGTGCCAGCAGTATTTCATCGGGGGGCACTGAAGCTTTCTTT
.	TRBV6-1	.	TRBJ2-2	CASSDWQEGTGELFF	TGTGCCAGCAGTGATTGGCAGGAGGGCACCGGGGAGCTGTTTTTT
.	TRBV18	.	TRBJ2-2	CASSPSHSTGELFF	TGTGCCAGCTCACCAAGCCATTCCACCGGGGAGCTGTTTTTT
TRBD1	TRBV7-9	few	TRBJ1-2	CASSPGQGARGYTF	TGTGCCAGCAGCCCCGGACAGGGGGCGAGGGGCTACACCTTC
.	TRBV10-3	few	TRBJ2-2	CAISEPGSFKYTGELFF	TGTGCCATCAGTGAGCCGGGAAGTTTTAAGTACACCGGGGAGCTGTTTTTT
.	TRBV19	.	TRBJ2-3	CASSIGYRGADTQYF	TGTGCCAGTAGTATAGGTTATCGAGGGGCAGATACGCAGTATTTT
TRBD1	TRBV7-9	.	TRBJ2-7	CASSLMPTGGRSYEQYF	TGTGCCAGCAGTCTAATGCCGACAGGGGGTCGCTCCTACGAGCAGTACTTC
.	TRBV20-1	few	TRBJ1-1	CSASPNTEAFF	TGCAGTGCTAGCCCCAACACTGAAGCTTTCTTT
TRBD2	TRBV2	few	TRBJ2-7	CASSDASGVGYEQYF	TGTGCCAGCAGTGACGCTAGCGGGGTGGGTTACGAGCAGTACTTC
.	TRBV7-2	few	TRBJ2-5	CASSSLYGGTGETQYF	TGTGCCAGCAGCTCCTTATACGGCGGGACTGGAGAGACCCAGTACTTC
.	TRBV4-3	once	TRBJ2-2	CASSQDGGGNTGELFF	TGCGCCAGCAGCCAAGATGGGGGTGGGAACACCGGGGAGCTGTTTTTT
TRBD1	TRBV5-1	once	TRBJ1-4	CASSSGQGLEKLFF	TGCGCCAGCAGCTCGGGACAGGGGCTTGAAAAACTGTTTTTT